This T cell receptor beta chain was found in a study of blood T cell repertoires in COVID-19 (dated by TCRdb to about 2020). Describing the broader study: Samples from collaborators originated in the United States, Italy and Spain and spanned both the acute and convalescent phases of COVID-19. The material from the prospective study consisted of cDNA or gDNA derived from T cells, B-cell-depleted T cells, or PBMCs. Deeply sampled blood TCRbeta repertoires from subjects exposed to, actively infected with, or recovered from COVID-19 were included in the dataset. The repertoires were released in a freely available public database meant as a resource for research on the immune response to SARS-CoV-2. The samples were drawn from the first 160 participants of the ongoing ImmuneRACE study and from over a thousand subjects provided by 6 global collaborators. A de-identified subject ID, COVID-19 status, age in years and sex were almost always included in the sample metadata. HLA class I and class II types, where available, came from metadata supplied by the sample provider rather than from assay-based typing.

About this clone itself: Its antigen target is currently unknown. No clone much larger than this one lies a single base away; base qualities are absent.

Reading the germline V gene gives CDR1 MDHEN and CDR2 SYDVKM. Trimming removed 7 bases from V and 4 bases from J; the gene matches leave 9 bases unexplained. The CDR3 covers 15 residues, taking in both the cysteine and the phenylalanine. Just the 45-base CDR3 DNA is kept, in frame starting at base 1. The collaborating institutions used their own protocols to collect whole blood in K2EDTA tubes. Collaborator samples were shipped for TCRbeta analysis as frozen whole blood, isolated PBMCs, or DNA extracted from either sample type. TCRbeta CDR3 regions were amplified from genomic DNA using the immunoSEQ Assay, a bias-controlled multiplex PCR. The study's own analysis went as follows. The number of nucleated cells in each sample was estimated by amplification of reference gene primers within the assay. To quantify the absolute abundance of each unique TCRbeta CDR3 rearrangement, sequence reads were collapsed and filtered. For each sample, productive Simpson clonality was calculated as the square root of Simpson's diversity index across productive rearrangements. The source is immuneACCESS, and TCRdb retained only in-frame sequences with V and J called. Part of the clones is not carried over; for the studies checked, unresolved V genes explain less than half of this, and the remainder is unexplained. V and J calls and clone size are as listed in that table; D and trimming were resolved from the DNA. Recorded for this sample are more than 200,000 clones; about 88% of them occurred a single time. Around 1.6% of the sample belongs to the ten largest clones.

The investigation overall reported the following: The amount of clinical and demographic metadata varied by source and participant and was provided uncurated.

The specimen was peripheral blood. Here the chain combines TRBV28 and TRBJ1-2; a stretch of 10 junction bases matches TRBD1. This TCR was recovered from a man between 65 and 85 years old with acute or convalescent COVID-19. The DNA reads TGTGCCAGCAACGTCCGGGACAGGGGAGGCTATGGCTACACCTTC. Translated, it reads CASNVRDRGGYGYTF.